The next 4 T cell receptor beta chains were all read from a single sample in a study of neurological immune-mediated disorders. TCRdb re-called the 5' RACE reads with MiXCR, one entry per CDR3 protein. The sample yields some 25,000 distinct CDR3 sequences, about 12% seen once. The time point denotes: technical triplicate 1. The source material was CD4+ T cells from blood. The receptors originated from a female donor with HTLV-1-associated myelopathy (HAM/TSP).

This clonotype was seen many times. The genes are TRBV25-1 and TRBJ2-3; tentative D call: TRBD1 (5 bases). V dropped 1 base and J dropped 4 bases, with 9 bases sitting between them. Looked up from germline, CDR1 is MGHDK and CDR2 is SYGVNS. This CDR3 contains 14 residues. The CDR3 DNA is TGTGCCAGCAGTGAATCAACAGGAGCAGATACGCAGTATTTT. As protein: CASSESTGADTQYF.

About this clonotype itself: The limits of the CDR3 on the DNA are not certain, so only TCRdb's listed CDR3 is given. The chain links TRBV7-9 to TRBJ2-6; the table's D call, TRBD1, was not checked against the DNA. Germline V gives CDR1 SEHNR, CDR2 FQNEAQ (reference sequence). Both ends counted, the CDR3 spans 22 residues. The CDR3 reads CASSFYICSARGRGSGANVLTF.

In its sample, this clonotype was seen many times. This chain uses TRBV7-9 with TRBJ2-7, with TRBD2 matching 7 bases. Germline V gives CDR1 SEHNR, CDR2 FQNEAQ (reference sequence). V lost 3 bases to trimming and J lost 6 bases; unmatched junction nucleotides: 5. CDR3 length: 13 amino acids. The CDR3: CASSFEAGFEQYF. CDR3 bases: TGTGCCAGCAGCTTTGAAGCGGGATTCGAGCAGTACTTC.

This clonotype was recorded many times. CDR3 protein: CSARQFLADQETQYF. The CDR3 region has the DNA TGCAGTGCTAGACAGTTCCTAGCGGACCAAGAGACCCAGTACTTC. The rearrangement links TRBV20-1 to TRBJ2-5; TRBD2 agrees at 7 bases. V trimming: 2 bases; J trimming: 0 bases; junction bases outside the gene matches: 6. Per germline, CDR1 DFQATT and CDR2 SNEGSKA (reference sequence). The CDR3 sequence is 15 residues long.